What follows is one TCR beta chain and its context. This specimen comes from a study of CD8 T cells in Susac syndrome. Blood CD8+ and CD4+ T cells underwent high-throughput TCR beta sequencing. The germline V gene has CDR1 DFQATT and CDR2 SNEGSKA (reference sequence). CDR3 length: 14 amino acids. Trimming stripped 5 bases from V and 6 bases from J, with 17 bases between. Random hexamers were used to reverse transcribe about 0.5 to 1 ug of RNA. TCRdb reprocessed the immunoSEQ multiplex PCR reads via MiXCR and lists one record per CDR3 protein. Here the sample spans 180,000 or so distinct CDR3 sequences, approximately 94% being singletons.

This TCR derives from a human donor in good health. Sequencing was carried out using CD4+ T cells from PBMCs. The chain combines TRBV20-1 with TRBJ1-5, with unresolved D. CDR3 bases: TGCAGTGCTGGCTCCCCAGGTATGGCTCAGCCCCAGCATTTT. Its translation is CSAGSPGMAQPQHF.